What follows describes a single T cell receptor (beta chain). Its antigen is still unknown. Treatment: oral pan-JAK inhibitor, 5-10 mg twice daily. Sequencing templates came from extracted RNA that was reverse transcribed into cDNA. Only in-frame clones appear in the TCRdb table, and some are missing; sequencing was by immunoSEQ multiplex PCR. The data contain 85,000 to 95,000 clones, around 71% of them seen just once; the ten biggest clones take up 17%. This entry is derived from a study of CD8+ T cells in alopecia areata. Study-level information: Dosing with tofacitinib proceeded for 6 to 18 months, followed by 6 months off drug.

The study's findings and limits: Within the top 100, expanded CD8+ clones significantly decreased with tofacitinib, as did scalp clonality.

The sequencing used CD8+ T cells sorted from blood, collected at approximately week 44, from a patient treated with tofacitinib. The receptor was derived from a human donor with alopecia areata.

The DNA of the CDR3 is TGTGCCTGGAGTGCAAACAGGCTCACTGAAGCTTTCTTT. The encoded protein is CAWSANRLTEAFF. The chain employs TRBV30 and TRBJ1-1, with a tentative D call TRBD1 (5 bases). Per the germline V gene, CDR1 is GTSNPN and CDR2 is SVGIG (reference sequence). This CDR3 region has 13 residues. V lost 1 base and J lost 4, with 10 bases in between.